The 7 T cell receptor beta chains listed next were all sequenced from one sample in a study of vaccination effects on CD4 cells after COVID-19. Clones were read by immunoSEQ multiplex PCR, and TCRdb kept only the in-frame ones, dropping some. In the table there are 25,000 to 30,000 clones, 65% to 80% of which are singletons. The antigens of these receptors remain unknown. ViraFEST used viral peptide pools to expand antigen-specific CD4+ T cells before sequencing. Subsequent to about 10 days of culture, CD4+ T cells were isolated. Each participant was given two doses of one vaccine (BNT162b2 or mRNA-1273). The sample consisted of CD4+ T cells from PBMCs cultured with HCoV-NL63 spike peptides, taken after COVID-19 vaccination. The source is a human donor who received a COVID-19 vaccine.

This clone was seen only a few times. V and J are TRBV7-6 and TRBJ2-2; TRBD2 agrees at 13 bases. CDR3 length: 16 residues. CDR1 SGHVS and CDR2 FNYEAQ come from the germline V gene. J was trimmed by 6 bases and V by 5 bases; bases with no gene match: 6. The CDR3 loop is CASSGLAGEYAGELFF. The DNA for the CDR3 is TGTGCCAGCAGCGGACTAGCGGGAGAATATGCCGGGGAGCTGTTTTTT.

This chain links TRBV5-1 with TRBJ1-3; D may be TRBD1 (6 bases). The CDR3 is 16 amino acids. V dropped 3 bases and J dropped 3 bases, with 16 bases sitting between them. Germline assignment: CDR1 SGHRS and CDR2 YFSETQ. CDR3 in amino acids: CASSWDETGGGNTIYF. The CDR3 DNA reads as TGCGCCAGCAGCTGGGACGAGACAGGAGGTGGAAACACCATATATTTT.

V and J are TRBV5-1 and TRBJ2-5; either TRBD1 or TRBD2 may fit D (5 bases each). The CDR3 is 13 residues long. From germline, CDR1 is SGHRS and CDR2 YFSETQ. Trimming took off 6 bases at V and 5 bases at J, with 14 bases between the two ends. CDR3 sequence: CASIGTFGETQYF. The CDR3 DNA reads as TGCGCCAGCATCGGGACGTTCGGCGAGACCCAGTACTTC.

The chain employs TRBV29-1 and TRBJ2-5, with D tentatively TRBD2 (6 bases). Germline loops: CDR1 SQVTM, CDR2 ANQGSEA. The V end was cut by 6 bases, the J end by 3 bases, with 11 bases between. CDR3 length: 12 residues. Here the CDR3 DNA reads TGCAGCGTGAAATGGGGGGAAGAGACCCAGTACTTC. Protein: CSVKWGEETQYF.

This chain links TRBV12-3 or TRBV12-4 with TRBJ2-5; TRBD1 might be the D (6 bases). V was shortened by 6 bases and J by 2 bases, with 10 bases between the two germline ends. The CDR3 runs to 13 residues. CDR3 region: CASSWDIQETQYF. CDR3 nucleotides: TGTGCCAGCAGCTGGGACATACAAGAGACCCAGTACTTC.

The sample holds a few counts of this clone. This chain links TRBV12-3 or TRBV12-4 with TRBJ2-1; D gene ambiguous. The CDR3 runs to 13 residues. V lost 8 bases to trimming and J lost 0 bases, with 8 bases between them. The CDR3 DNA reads TGTGCCAGCTCAACGAGCTCCTACAATGAGCAGTTCTTC. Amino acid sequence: CASSTSSYNEQFF.

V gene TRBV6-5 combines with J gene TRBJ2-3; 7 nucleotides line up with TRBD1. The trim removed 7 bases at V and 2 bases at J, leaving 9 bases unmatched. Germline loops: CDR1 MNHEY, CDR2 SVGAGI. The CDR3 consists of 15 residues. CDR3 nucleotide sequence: TGTGCCAGCATCCCGGGACAGCCAGTCACAGATACGCAGTATTTT. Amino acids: CASIPGQPVTDTQYF.